This T cell receptor beta chain originates from a study of blood T cell repertoires in COVID-19. At the level of the study: The United States, Italy and Spain were the sources of the acute and convalescent COVID-19 samples.

Study members were between about 18 and 90 years old and lived in approximately 25 US regions. Which cohort a participant joined came from the clinical history participants gave. In Cohort 3, a recovered donor had either two negative PCRs, clearance, or symptom resolution. CDR1 is SGDLS, CDR2 YYNGEE, per germline. CDR3 length: 16 amino acids. Trimming left V 0 bases short and J 0 bases short, with 13 bases between. Using immunoSEQ multiplex PCR, the repertoire was profiled, and TCRdb retains in-frame clones only, with some absent. The sample holds roughly 270,000 clones, 85% seen once. Sequencing was performed on PBMCs or T cells enriched from blood (not recorded which). The V and J genes are TRBV9 and TRBJ2-7, with D perhaps TRBD1 (6 bases). This TCR derives from a woman between 50 and 59 years old who had recovered from COVID-19. CDR3 region: CASSVGGQVLSYEQYF. CDR3 sequence (DNA): TGTGCCAGCAGCGTAGGGGGGCAGGTGCTCTCCTACGAGCAGTACTTC.